Below, 27 T cell receptor beta chains from the same sample are listed, as sequenced in a study of OX40 agonist ivuxolimab in advanced cancers. Only in-frame clones appear in the TCRdb table, and some are missing; sequencing was by immunoSEQ multiplex PCR. The table includes some 64,000 clones, about 91% detected once. Sequenced here: CD4+ or CD8+ T cells sorted from blood, sampled in a trial of the OX40 agonist ivuxolimab. The source of these receptors is an adult with an advanced solid tumor such as melanoma, head and neck, liver or kidney cancer.

This clone was seen only a few times. This chain connects TRBV19 to TRBJ1-2; 8 nucleotides match TRBD1. After removal of 2 bases from V and 6 bases from J, the junction contained 5 bases not matched to a gene. Germline-derived CDR1 and CDR2 are LNHDA and SQIVND (reference sequence). This CDR3 is built from 14 residues. The CDR3 here is CASSIPGTGDGYTF. The DNA of the CDR3 is TGTGCCAGTAGTATACCCGGGACAGGCGATGGCTACACCTTC. The full variable domain, completed using reference TRBV19 and TRBJ1-2, is DGGITQSPKYLFRKEGQNVTLSCEQNLNHDAMYWYRQDPGQGLRLIYYSQIVNDFQKGDIAEGYSVSREKKESFPLTVTSAQKNPTAFYLCASSIPGTGDGYTFGSGTRLTVV.

As DNA, the CDR3 is TGTGCCAGCAGTCCCCATACGGGCTCCTACAATGAGCAGTTCTTC. This codes for CASSPHTGSYNEQFF. The chain couples TRBV6-5 to TRBJ2-1; D is unclear. Germline-derived CDR1 and CDR2 are MNHEY and SVGAGI. This CDR3 is 15 amino acids long. The V end lost 5 bases, the J end lost 0 bases, and 11 bases lay between the germline ends.

The chain has TRBV28 and TRBJ2-3, with 7 bases that match TRBD2. There are 18 residues in the CDR3. The V gene's germline CDR1 is MDHEN and CDR2 SYDVKM. V gave up 3 bases and J gave up 3 bases; unmatched junction bases: 15. The DNA for the CDR3 is TGTGCCAGCAGTTTTGCTTGGGGGAGGGCCATCAGAACAGATACGCAGTATTTT. This sequence encodes CASSFAWGRAIRTDTQYF.

The chain links TRBV5-8 to TRBJ1-1; 9 bases match TRBD1. Germline CDR1 reads SGHTS; CDR2 reads YDEGEE. Trimming at V came to 5 bases and at J to 4 bases, leaving 9 bases not matched to a gene. The length of the CDR3 is 15 residues. The CDR3 sequence is CASRGTGGGITEAFF. The CDR3 DNA follows: TGTGCCAGCAGGGGAACAGGGGGCGGAATCACTGAAGCTTTCTTT.

The chain joins TRBV7-9 to TRBJ2-2, with D perhaps TRBD2 (6 bases). Trimming left V 2 bases short and J 5 bases short, with 9 bases between. Germline V gene sequence: CDR1 SEHNR, CDR2 FQNEAQ (reference sequence). This CDR3 contains 14 residues. This CDR3 reads CASSLYGRTGELFF. The CDR3 region has the DNA TGTGCCAGCAGCTTATACGGGAGAACCGGGGAGCTGTTTTTT.

The J gene is TRBJ1-2, the V gene TRBV19, with D possibly being TRBD1 (6 bases). Per germline, CDR1 LNHDA and CDR2 SQIVND (reference sequence). The CDR3 runs to 12 residues. The V and J ends lost 7 bases and 3 bases respectively, with 9 bases between them. This CDR3 is CASKEGDYGYTF. The CDR3 coding sequence is TGTGCCAGTAAGGAGGGGGACTATGGCTACACCTTC.

This clone was seen just once. CDR3 amino acids: CASSIVTGGGNQPQHF. In nucleotides, the CDR3 is TGTGCCAGTAGTATAGTAACAGGGGGCGGCAATCAGCCCCAGCATTTT. The chain employs TRBV19 and TRBJ1-5; 9 bases agree with TRBD1. V gave up 1 base and J gave up 2 bases; unmatched junction bases: 3. The CDR3 is made up of 16 amino acids. Germline CDR1 and CDR2: LNHDA and SQIVND (reference sequence). Full variable domain (remainder filled in from reference TRBV19 and TRBJ1-5): DGGITQSPKYLFRKEGQNVTLSCEQNLNHDAMYWYRQDPGQGLRLIYYSQIVNDFQKGDIAEGYSVSREKKESFPLTVTSAQKNPTAFYLCASSIVTGGGNQPQHFGDGTRLSIL.

This chain uses TRBV9 with TRBJ2-5; 9 bases are a match to TRBD2. Unmatched junction bases numbered 17, after V lost 4 bases and J lost 4 bases. The germline CDR1 and CDR2 sequences are SGDLS and YYNGEE. The CDR3 has 18 amino acids. The CDR3 loop reads CASSPPAREGLTPETQYF. The CDR3, as DNA: TGTGCCAGCAGCCCTCCAGCGCGGGAGGGCCTTACTCCAGAGACCCAGTACTTC.

This chain connects TRBV7-8 to TRBJ2-7; TRBD2 aligns across 7 bases. CDR1 is SGHVS, CDR2 FQNEAQ, per germline. Trimming cost V 8 bases and J 6 bases; bases outside gene matches: 13. This CDR3 spans 14 amino acids. CDR3 sequence reads: CASAGGLGTTEQYF. The CDR3, as DNA: TGTGCCAGCGCCGGCGGACTAGGTACTACCGAGCAGTACTTC.

The chain combines TRBV7-2 with TRBJ2-7; TRBD2 aligns across 7 bases. The CDR3 is 15 residues long. Losses at the gene ends were 2 bases for V and 6 bases for J; bases not matched to a gene: 10. The germline V gene has CDR1 SGHTA and CDR2 FQGNSA. The CDR3 DNA sequence: TGTGCCAGCAGCTTATGGTGGGCGGGAGTCAGCGAGCAGTACTTC. It encodes CASSLWWAGVSEQYF. The whole variable domain, filled in from reference TRBV7-2 and TRBJ2-7, reads GAGVSQSPSNKVTEKGKDVELRCDPISGHTALYWYRQSLGQGLEFLIYFQGNSAPDKSGLPSDRFSAERTGGSVSTLTIQRTQQEDSAVYLCASSLWWAGVSEQYFGPGTRLTVT.

The DNA for the CDR3 is TGTGCCAGCAGCGCAAATATGAACACTGAAGCTTTCTTT. Its translation: CASSANMNTEAFF. The V gene is TRBV7-2, the J gene TRBJ1-1; D is unresolved. The CDR3 is 13 amino acids. V lost 5 bases to trimming and J lost 0 bases, with 7 bases between them. CDR1 and CDR2 from the germline V gene are SGHTA and FQGNSA.

V usage is TRBV5-4 and J usage is TRBJ2-1, with D possibly matching TRBD2 (7 bases). CDR3 length: 14 amino acids. The V end was cut by 10 bases, the J end by 8 bases, with 22 bases between. The germline CDR1 and CDR2 sequences are SGHNT and YYREEE (reference sequence). CDR3 protein: CAYISRGGLDEQFF. In DNA form, the CDR3 reads TGTGCCTATATATCTAGGGGGGGGCTGGATGAGCAGTTCTTC. Variable domain in full (rest from reference TRBV5-4 and TRBJ2-1): ETGVTQSPTHLIKTRGQQVTLRCSSQSGHNTVSWYQQALGQGPQFIFQYYREEENGRGNFPPRFSGLQFPNYSSELNVNALELDDSALYLCAYISRGGLDEQFFGPGTRLTVL.

This chain joins TRBV4-2 and TRBJ1-1; D possibly corresponds to TRBD1 (6 bases). Trimming took 1 base from V and 5 from J, leaving 26 bases between them. The CDR3 covers 19 residues. Germline-derived CDR1 and CDR2 are LGHNA and YNFKEQ. The CDR3 spells CASSQALIRGVPGKTEAFF. CDR3 coding DNA: TGTGCCAGCAGCCAAGCATTGATCAGGGGCGTTCCGGGTAAGACTGAAGCTTTCTTT.

V and J are TRBV30 and TRBJ2-7; D gene unclear. The CDR3 consists of 13 residues. CDR1 is GTSNPN and CDR2 is SVGIG in the germline V gene (reference sequence). Trimming took 5 bases from V and 7 from J, leaving 18 bases between them. Written as DNA, the CDR3 is TGTGCCTGGGCCCGACTCGACGAAGGGGAGCAGTACTTC. Translation gives CAWARLDEGEQYF.

This clone was detected a few times. V gene TRBV5-1 combines with J gene TRBJ2-3, with TRBD2 matching 10 bases. From germline, CDR1 is SGHRS and CDR2 YFSETQ. With 2 bases clipped from V and 2 bases from J, the junction kept 11 bases outside the gene matches. This CDR3 region has 18 residues. The CDR3 spells CASSLQGKLAGPTDTQYF. Here the CDR3 DNA reads TGCGCCAGCAGCTTACAGGGGAAACTAGCGGGGCCCACAGATACGCAGTATTTT. The whole variable domain, remainder taken from reference TRBV5-1 and TRBJ2-3, is KAGVTQTPRYLIKTRGQQVTLSCSPISGHRSVSWYQQTPGQGLQFLFEYFSETQRNKGNFPGRFSGRQFSNSRSEMNVSTLELGDSALYLCASSLQGKLAGPTDTQYFGPGTRLTVL.

The chain joins TRBV5-1 to TRBJ2-1; D gene unclear. Germline assignment: CDR1 SGHRS and CDR2 YFSETQ. Trimming took 4 bases from V and 11 from J, leaving 22 bases between them. The CDR3 covers 15 residues. CDR3 bases: TGCGCCAGCAGCCTAGGGCTGGCTCCTTCGTCAAAGCAGTTCTTC. As protein: CASSLGLAPSSKQFF.

This clone was detected only once. J is TRBJ2-6 and V is TRBV4-3, with TRBD1 matching over 12 bases. V trimming: 4 bases; J trimming: 4 bases; junction bases outside the gene matches: 11. Germline V gives CDR1 LGHNA, CDR2 YSLEER. This CDR3 has 19 amino acids. The CDR3 loop reads CASSPNWDRGRTGANVLTF. Here the CDR3 DNA reads TGCGCCAGCAGCCCCAATTGGGACAGGGGGCGCACAGGGGCCAACGTCCTGACTTTC.

This chain uses TRBV5-4 with TRBJ2-7; no definite D call. CDR3 length equals 14 residues. Between the trimmed V and J ends, which lost 1 base and 0 bases, there was a span of 8 bases. CDR1 is SGHNT, CDR2 YYREEE, per germline (reference sequence). CDR3 sequence (DNA): TGTGCCAGCAGCTTGTACGGCATCTCCTACGAGCAGTACTTC. Translated: CASSLYGISYEQYF.

The rearrangement uses TRBV15 and TRBJ2-3, with 11 bases aligning to TRBD2. CDR1 and CDR2 from the germline V gene are LNHNV and YYDKDF (reference sequence). V lost 0 bases and J lost 6; bases outside the gene matches: 5. There are 16 residues in the CDR3. CDR3 nucleotide sequence: TGTGCCACCAGCAGAGATAGCGGGAGGGCCTATGATACGCAGTATTTT. It translates to CATSRDSGRAYDTQYF. Combining the CDR3 with reference TRBV15 and TRBJ2-3 gives the whole variable domain DAMVIQNPRYQVTQFGKPVTLSCSQTLNHNVMYWYQQKSSQAPKLLFHYYDKDFNNEADTPDNFQSRRPNTSFCFLDIRSPGLGDTAMYLCATSRDSGRAYDTQYFGPGTRLTVL.

The V and J genes are TRBV18 and TRBJ2-1; 8 nucleotides agree with TRBD2. This CDR3 comprises 14 residues. With V trimmed by 6 bases and J by 6 bases, 7 bases remained unmatched. Germline V CDR1 and CDR2: KGHSH, LQKENI. The CDR3 spells CASSPRTSFNEQFF. The CDR3, as DNA: TGTGCCAGCTCCCCGAGGACTAGCTTCAATGAGCAGTTCTTC. Variable domain in full (rest from reference TRBV18 and TRBJ2-1): NAGVMQNPRHLVRRRGQEARLRCSPMKGHSHVYWYRQLPEEGLKFMVYLQKENIIDESGMPKERFSAEFPKEGPSILRIQQVVRGDSAAYFCASSPRTSFNEQFFGPGTRLTVL.

This sequence joins TRBV18 and TRBJ2-7, with 12 nucleotides matching TRBD2. The CDR3 is 17 residues long. V was pared by 6 bases and J by 0 bases, with 9 bases of the junction left unmatched. In germline, CDR1 is KGHSH, CDR2 LQKENI. CDR3 loop: CASSPRLAGAHSYEQYF. In nucleotides, the CDR3 is TGTGCCAGCTCCCCTAGACTAGCGGGAGCACACTCCTACGAGCAGTACTTC.

For this clone: Distinct nucleotide sequences in the sample also encode this CDR3. V usage is TRBV28 and J usage is TRBJ1-2; a possible D gene is TRBD1 (5 bases). Trimming took off 8 bases at V and 5 bases at J, with 9 bases between the two ends. This CDR3 is built from 11 residues. The V gene's germline CDR1 is MDHEN and CDR2 SYDVKM. This chain's CDR3 is CASSTGYGYTF. Written as DNA, the CDR3 is TGTGCCAGCTCAACAGGTTATGGCTACACCTTC.

This chain uses TRBV4-3 with TRBJ1-4; D call uncertain. Germline-derived CDR1 and CDR2 are LGHNA and YSLEER. Trimming shortened V by 0 bases and J by 8 bases, and 16 bases separated the two germline ends. The CDR3 has 16 residues. DNA of the CDR3: TGCGCCAGCAGCCAAGACATCGGCAGGACCGCAGAAAAACTGTTTTTT. This translates into CASSQDIGRTAEKLFF.

The chain is built from TRBV28 and TRBJ2-1, with D possibly matching TRBD2 (6 bases). This CDR3 spans 16 amino acids. Germline lookup yields CDR1 MDHEN and CDR2 SYDVKM. V lost 5 bases to trimming and J lost 4 bases, with 18 bases between them. The CDR3 DNA follows: TGTGCCAGCAGTGCCGCTAGCGCCGTTAGTTACAATGAGCAGTTCTTC. It codes for CASSAASAVSYNEQFF.

In its sample, this clone was seen once. J is TRBJ2-5 and V is TRBV6-5, with D unresolved. Trimming took off 2 bases at V and 0 bases at J, with 10 bases between the two ends. The germline V gene encodes CDR1 MNHEY and CDR2 SVGAGI. The CDR3 runs to 15 residues. The CDR3 protein is CASSYSRGDQETQYF. In nucleotides, the CDR3 is TGTGCCAGCAGTTACAGCCGTGGGGACCAAGAGACCCAGTACTTC.

The V call is TRBV10-2, the J call TRBJ1-1, with a tentative D call TRBD1 (5 bases). CDR1 and CDR2 (germline): WSHSY, SAAADI. The CDR3 loop spans 15 amino acids. V lost 0 bases and J 4 bases, leaving 12 bases between the germline ends. The CDR3 loop is CASSESARDGTEAFF. CDR3 nucleotides: TGCGCCAGCAGTGAGTCGGCGAGGGACGGCACTGAAGCTTTCTTT.

This clone appeared once. The genes are TRBV5-6 and TRBJ2-7; 7 bases are a match to TRBD1. V was clipped by 6 bases and J by 2 bases; unmatched bases: 8. CDR3 length equals 14 residues. Germline values: CDR1 SGHDT, CDR2 YYEEEE. The CDR3 DNA reads as TGTGCCAGCACCCGGGGTGGGACAGCCTACGAGCAGTACTTC. Its translation: CASTRGGTAYEQYF.